The sequence of this T cell receptor (beta chain) was determined in a study of blood T cell repertoires in COVID-19. Trimming removed 1 base at V and 3 bases at J, with 15 bases between. From germline, CDR1 is SEHNR and CDR2 FQNEAQ (reference sequence). The CDR3 consists of 16 residues. This clone showed up just once. TCRdb's table, derived via immunoSEQ multiplex PCR, lists solely in-frame clones and lacks some. The data contain approximately 210,000 clones, around nine tenths of them singletons. The chain employs TRBV7-9 and TRBJ2-5; TRBD2 is a possible D gene (6 bases). The sequenced sample consisted of PBMCs or T cells enriched from blood (not recorded which). The clonotype originates from a man aged 25-45 years in a cohort exposed to, infected with or recovered from COVID-19 (not recorded which). The DNA for the CDR3 is TGTGCCAGCAGCTTAGACTGGCGGGAAACCGAAGAGACCCAGTACTTC. As protein: CASSLDWRETEETQYF. The whole variable domain, filled in from reference TRBV7-9 and TRBJ2-5, reads DTGVSQNPRHKITKRGQNVTFRCDPISEHNRLYWYRQTLGQGPEFLTYFQNEAQLEKSRLLSDRFSAERPKGSFSTLEIQRTEQGDSAMYLCASSLDWRETEETQYFGPGTRLLVL.